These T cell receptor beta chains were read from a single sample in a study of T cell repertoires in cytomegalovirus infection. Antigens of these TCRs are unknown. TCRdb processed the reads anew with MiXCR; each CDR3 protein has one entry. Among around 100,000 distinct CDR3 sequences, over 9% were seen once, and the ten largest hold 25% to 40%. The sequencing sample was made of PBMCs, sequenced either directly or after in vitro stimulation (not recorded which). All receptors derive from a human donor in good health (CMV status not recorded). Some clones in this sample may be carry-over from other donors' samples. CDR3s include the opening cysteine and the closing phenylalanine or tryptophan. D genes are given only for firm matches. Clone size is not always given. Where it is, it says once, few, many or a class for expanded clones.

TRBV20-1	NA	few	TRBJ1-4	TGCAGTGCTAGAGATCCCCGGAATGAAAAACTGTTTTTT	CSARDPRNEKLFF
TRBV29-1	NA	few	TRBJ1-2	TGCAGCGTTGAAGATCTCTTTGGGGCAGGCGTGTATGGCTACACCTTC	CSVEDLFGAGVYGYTF
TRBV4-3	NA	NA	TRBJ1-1	TGCGCCAGCAGCCAAGATCAGGGGAGGAACACTGAAGCTTTCTTT	CASSQDQGRNTEAFF
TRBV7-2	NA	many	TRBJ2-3	TGTGCCAGCAGCCTCCTCCAGCTGGGACCGCATACGCAGTATTTT	CASSLLQLGPHTQYF
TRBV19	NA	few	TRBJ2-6	TGTGCCAGTAGTATAGACGGCTCTGGGGCCAACGTCCTGACTTTC	CASSIDGSGANVLTF
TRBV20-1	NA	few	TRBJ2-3	TGCAGTGCTGGGAGGGATACGCAGTATTTT	CSAGRDTQYF
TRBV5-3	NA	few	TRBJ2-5	TGTGCCAGCAGCTTGTGGGGGAACGCAGAGACCCAGTACTTC	CASSLWGNAETQYF
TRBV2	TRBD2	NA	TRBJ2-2	TGTGCCAGCTCCCAACTAGCGGCGAACACCGGGGAGCTGTTTTTT	CASSQLAANTGELFF
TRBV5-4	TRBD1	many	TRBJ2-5	TGTGCCAGCAGCTCTCTGACAGGGGTAGAAGAGACCCAGTACTTC	CASSSLTGVEETQYF
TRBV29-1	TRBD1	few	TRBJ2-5	TGCAGCGGAGGACAGGGATCGGAGACCCAGTACTTC	CSGGQGSETQYF
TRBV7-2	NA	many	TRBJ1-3	TGTGCCAGCAGAGACCGAGACTCTGGAAACACCATATATTTT	CASRDRDSGNTIYF
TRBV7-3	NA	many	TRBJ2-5	TGTGCCAGCAGCTTACTACACGAAGAGACCCAGTACTTC	CASSLLHEETQYF
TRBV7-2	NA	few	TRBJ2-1	TGTGCCAGCAGCTTAGAAGCGGGCGGGTCTTACAATGAGCAGTTCTTC	CASSLEAGGSYNEQFF
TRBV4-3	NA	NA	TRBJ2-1	TGCGCCAGCAGCCAAGATCGGTCCAATGAGCAGTTCTTC	CASSQDRSNEQFF
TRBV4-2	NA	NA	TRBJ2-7	TGTGCCAGCAGCCAAGACGACGGCTCGGCCTACGAGCAGTACTTC	CASSQDDGSAYEQYF
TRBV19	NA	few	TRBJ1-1	TGTGCCAGTACCCTGTCCGGGCGGGACACTGAAGCTTTCTTT	CASTLSGRDTEAFF
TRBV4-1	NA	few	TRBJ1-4	TGCGCCAGCAGCCAACAAGGTGCTTCAACTAATGAAAAACTGTTTTTT	CASSQQGASTNEKLFF
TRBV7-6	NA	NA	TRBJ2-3	TGTGCCAGCAGCTCCTCGGGACTGTCGGGCACAAATACTCAGTATTTT	CASSSSGLSGTNTQYF
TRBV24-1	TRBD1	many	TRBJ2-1	TGTGCCACCAGTGATACGACAGGGATGGGCGATGAGCAGTTCTTC	CATSDTTGMGDEQFF
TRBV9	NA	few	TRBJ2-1	TGTGCCAGCAGCGTAGATGCGACGGACAATGAGCAGTTCTTC	CASSVDATDNEQFF
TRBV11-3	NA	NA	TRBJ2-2	TGTGCCAGCAGCCCCCGGAGGGCGGACACCGGGGAGCTGTTTTTT	CASSPRRADTGELFF
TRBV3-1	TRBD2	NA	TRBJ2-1	TGTGCCAGCACCGGGACTAGTGTCTATGAGCAGTTCTTC	CASTGTSVYEQFF
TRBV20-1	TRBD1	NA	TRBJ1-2	TGCAGTGCCCCCAGGACAGGGGATGGCTACACCTTC	CSAPRTGDGYTF
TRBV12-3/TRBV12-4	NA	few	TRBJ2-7	TGTGCCAGCAGTCAAACAGGGTTCGAGCAGTACTTC	CASSQTGFEQYF
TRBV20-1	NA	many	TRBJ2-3	TGCAGTGCAGATGGGGACTCGGGCACAGATACGCAGTATTTT	CSADGDSGTDTQYF
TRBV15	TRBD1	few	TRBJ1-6	TGTGCCACCAGCGCCTGGGACAGGGTTTCACCCCTCCACTTT	CATSAWDRVSPLHF
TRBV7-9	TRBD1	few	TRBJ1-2	TGTGCCAGCAGTTTCCGGACAGGGGCGGATGGCTACACCTTC	CASSFRTGADGYTF
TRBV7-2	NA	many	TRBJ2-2	TGTGCCAGCAGCTTTCGGGGTGGCGAGAACACCGGGGAGCTGTTTTTT	CASSFRGGENTGELFF
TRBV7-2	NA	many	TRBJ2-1	TGTGCCAGCAGCTCGGGAACTGCCAACAATGAGCAGTTCTTC	CASSSGTANNEQFF
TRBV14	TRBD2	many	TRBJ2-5	TGTGCCAGCAGCCAAGGGATCGGGACTAGCGGTTTTCGGACCCAGTACTTC	CASSQGIGTSGFRTQYF
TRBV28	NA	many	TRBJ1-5	TGTGCCACTGAGTTCCGCAATCAGCCCCAGCATTTT	CATEFRNQPQHF
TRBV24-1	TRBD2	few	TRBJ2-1	TGTGCCACCAGGGCGGGAGGGCAGAATGAGCAGTTCTTC	CATRAGGQNEQFF
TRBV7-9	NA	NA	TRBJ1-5	TGTGCCAGCAGTGGGGACGGGAGAGGTCAGCCCCAGCATTTT	CASSGDGRGQPQHF
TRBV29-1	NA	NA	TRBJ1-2	TGCAGCGTTCGGGGGTTCAGGGATGGCTACACCTTC	CSVRGFRDGYTF
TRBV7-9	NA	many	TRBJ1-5	TGTGCCAGCAGCTTAGCGGTCGGAAATCAGCCCCAGCATTTT	CASSLAVGNQPQHF
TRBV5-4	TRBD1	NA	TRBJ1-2	TGTGCCAGCAGCTCCTATGACAGGGGGCGAGATTATGGCTACACCTTC	CASSSYDRGRDYGYTF
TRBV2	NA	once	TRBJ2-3	TGTGCCAGCAGTTCCCGACAGCACACAGATACGCAGTATTTT	CASSSRQHTDTQYF
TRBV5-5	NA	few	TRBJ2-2	TGTGCCAGCAGCCGCGGCGAAACGAACACCGGGGAGCTGTTTTTT	CASSRGETNTGELFF
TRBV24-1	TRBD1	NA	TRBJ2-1	TGTGCCACCAGTGATTATCCGGGACAGGGCTCCTACAATGAGCAGTTCTTC	CATSDYPGQGSYNEQFF
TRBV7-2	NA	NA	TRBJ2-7	TGTGCCAGCAGCTTAAGGCGGTTTTTGGACAGAGCCGAGCAGTACTTC	CASSLRRFLDRAEQYF
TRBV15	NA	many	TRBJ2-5	TGTGCCACCAGCCGCCAAGAGACCCAGTACTTC	CATSRQETQYF
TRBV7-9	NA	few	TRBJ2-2	TGTGCCAGCAGCTTAAGCGGCGAGGACACCGGGGAGCTGTTTTTT	CASSLSGEDTGELFF
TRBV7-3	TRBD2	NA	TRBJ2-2	TGTGCCAGCAGCTTATCCGACGGGAGGGCCGACACCGGGGAGCTGTTTTTT	CASSLSDGRADTGELFF
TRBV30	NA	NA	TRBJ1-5	TGTGCCTGGAGTTTGACTTATCAGCCCCAGCATTTT	CAWSLTYQPQHF
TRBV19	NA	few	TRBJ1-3	TGTGCCAGTATCGTCCCAGGGAGCGCCCGCTCTGGAAACACCATATATTTT	CASIVPGSARSGNTIYF
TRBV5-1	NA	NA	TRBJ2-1	TGCGCCAGCAGCTTGGCCCAGGGTGGTGAGCAGTTCTTC	CASSLAQGGEQFF
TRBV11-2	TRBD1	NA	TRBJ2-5	TGTGCCAGCAGTCCAGGACAGGGAATGGTGGAGACCCAGTACTTC	CASSPGQGMVETQYF
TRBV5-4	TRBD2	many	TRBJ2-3	TGTGCCAGCAGCTTGGATAGCGGGAGCACAGATACGCAGTATTTT	CASSLDSGSTDTQYF
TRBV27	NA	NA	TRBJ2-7	TGTGCCAGCAGTTTATCGTGGGGATCCTACGAGCAGTACTTC	CASSLSWGSYEQYF
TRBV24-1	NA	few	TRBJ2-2	TGTGCCACCAGTGATTGGACTGGCCAACGCACCGGGGAGCTGTTTTTT	CATSDWTGQRTGELFF
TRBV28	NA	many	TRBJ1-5	TGTGCCAGCAGTTACGGGTCGGGAGGAGATCAGCCCCAGCATTTT	CASSYGSGGDQPQHF
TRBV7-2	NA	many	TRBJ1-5	TGTGCCAGCAGCCCTCAGGACGGTCAGCCCCAGCATTTT	CASSPQDGQPQHF